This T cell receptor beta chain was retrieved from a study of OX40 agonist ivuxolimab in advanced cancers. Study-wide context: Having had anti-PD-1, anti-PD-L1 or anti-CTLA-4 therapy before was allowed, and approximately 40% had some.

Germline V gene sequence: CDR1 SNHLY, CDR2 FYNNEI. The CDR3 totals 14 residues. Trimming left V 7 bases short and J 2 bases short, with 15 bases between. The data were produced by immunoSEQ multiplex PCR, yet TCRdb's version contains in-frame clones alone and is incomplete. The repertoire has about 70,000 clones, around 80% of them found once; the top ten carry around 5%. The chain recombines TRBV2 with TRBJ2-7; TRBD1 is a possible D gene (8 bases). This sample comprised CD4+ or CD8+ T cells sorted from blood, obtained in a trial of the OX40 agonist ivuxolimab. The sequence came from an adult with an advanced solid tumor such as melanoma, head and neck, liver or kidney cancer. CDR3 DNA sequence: TGTGCCAGCACAGAACAGGGGGGGACCTACGAGCAGTACTTC. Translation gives CASTEQGGTYEQYF.